This T cell receptor beta chain is drawn from a study of blood T cell repertoires in COVID-19. In the original analysis: From reference gene primer amplification, estimates of nucleated cell counts were derived. The repertoire was sequenced with immunoSEQ multiplex PCR; TCRdb's copy has only in-frame clones and lacks some. V, J and clone size are taken as reported in that table, and D and trimming were inferred from the DNA itself. Seen here are some 270,000 clones, approximately 85% observed once, and the top ten hold about 7%. Germline CDR1 reads MDHEN; CDR2 reads SYDVKM. The CDR3 loop spans 16 amino acids. V lost 5 bases, J lost 6 bases, and 22 bases lay in between.

The sequence derives from a woman between 50 and 59 years old who had been exposed to COVID-19. Sequenced input: PBMCs or T cells enriched from blood (not recorded which). V is TRBV28 and J is TRBJ1-2; D ambiguous. The DNA for the CDR3 is TGTGCCAGCAGTGCATATCCTCCGAGGGATCGCGATGGCTACACCTTC. The encoded protein is CASSAYPPRDRDGYTF.